The TCR beta chain under discussion was sequenced for a study of shared clonotypes between healthy human individuals. Study overall: The study used three CD4 naive, three CD4 memory, two CD8 naive and one CD8 memory plate per donor. Study results and limitations: Against clonotypes common to all four donors, non-shared ones had lower generation probabilities.

About this clone itself: What it binds is not known.

Only in-frame clones appear in the TCRdb table, and some are missing; sequencing was by immunoSEQ multiplex PCR. The sample has approximately 1.5 million clones, 95% to 99% seen once; the top ten hold less than 0.55%. Trimming took 7 bases from V and 4 from J; bases not matched to a gene: 5. This CDR3 region has 13 residues. CDR1 is WSHSY and CDR2 is SAAADI in the germline V gene. The chain uses TRBV10-2 and TRBJ2-7; 9 bases are shared with TRBD2. The sequencing input was naive CD4+ T cells sorted from blood. The subset: CD45RA+ positively selected. This TCR was sampled from a man aged 30 to 45 in good health. CDR3: CASNLAGAYEQYF. Written as DNA, the CDR3 is TGCGCCAGCAATTTAGCGGGAGCGTACGAGCAGTACTTC.